This T cell receptor (beta chain) was recorded in a study of control samples from healthy donors and cancer patients. Looked up from germline, CDR1 is MNHEY and CDR2 is SMNVEV (reference sequence). The CDR3 totals 18 residues. V gave up 3 bases and J gave up 1 base; unmatched junction bases: 7. The repertoire was sequenced with immunoSEQ multiplex PCR; TCRdb's copy has only in-frame clones and lacks some. The table includes 65,000 to 100,000 clones, 91% detected once. The TCR was taken from a middle-aged man in good health. The sequenced sample consisted of blood. The V and J genes are TRBV27 and TRBJ2-2, with 11 bases matching TRBD2. The DNA for the CDR3 is TGTGCCAGCAGTTTTACTAGCGGGGGCCTCCTGAACACCGGGGAGCTGTTTTTT. It encodes CASSFTSGGLLNTGELFF.